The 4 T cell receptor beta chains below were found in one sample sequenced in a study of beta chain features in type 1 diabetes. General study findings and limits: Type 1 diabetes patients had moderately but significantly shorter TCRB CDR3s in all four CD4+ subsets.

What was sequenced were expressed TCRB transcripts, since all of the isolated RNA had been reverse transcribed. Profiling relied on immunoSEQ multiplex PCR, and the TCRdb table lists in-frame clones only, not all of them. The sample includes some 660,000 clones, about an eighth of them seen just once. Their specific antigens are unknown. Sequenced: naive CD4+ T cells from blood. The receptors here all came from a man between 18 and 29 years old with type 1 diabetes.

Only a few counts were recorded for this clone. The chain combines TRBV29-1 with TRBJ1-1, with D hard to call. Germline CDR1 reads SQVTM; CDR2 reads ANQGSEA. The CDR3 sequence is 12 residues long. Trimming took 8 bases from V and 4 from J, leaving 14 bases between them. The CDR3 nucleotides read TGCAGCCCCGGTCGGGAAGGCACTGAAGCTTTCTTT. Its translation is CSPGREGTEAFF.

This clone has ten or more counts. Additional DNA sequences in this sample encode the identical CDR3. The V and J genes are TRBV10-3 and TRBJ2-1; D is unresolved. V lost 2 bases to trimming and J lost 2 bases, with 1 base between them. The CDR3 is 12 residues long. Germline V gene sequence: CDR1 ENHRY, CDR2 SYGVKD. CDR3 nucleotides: TGTGCCATCAGTGAGACCTACAATGAGCAGTTCTTC. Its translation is CAISETYNEQFF.

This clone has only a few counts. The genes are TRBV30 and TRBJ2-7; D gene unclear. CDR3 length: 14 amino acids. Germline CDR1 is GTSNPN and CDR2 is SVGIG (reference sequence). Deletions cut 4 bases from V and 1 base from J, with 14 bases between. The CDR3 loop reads CAWTPSDVSYEQYF. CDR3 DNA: TGTGCCTGGACACCTTCAGACGTATCCTACGAGCAGTACTTC.

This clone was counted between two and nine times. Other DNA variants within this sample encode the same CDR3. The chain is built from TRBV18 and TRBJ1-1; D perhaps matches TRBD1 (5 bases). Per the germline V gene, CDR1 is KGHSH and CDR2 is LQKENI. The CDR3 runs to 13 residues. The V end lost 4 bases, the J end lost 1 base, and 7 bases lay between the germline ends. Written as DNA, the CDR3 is TGTGCCAGCTCACAGGGGTCGAACACTGAAGCTTTCTTT. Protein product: CASSQGSNTEAFF.